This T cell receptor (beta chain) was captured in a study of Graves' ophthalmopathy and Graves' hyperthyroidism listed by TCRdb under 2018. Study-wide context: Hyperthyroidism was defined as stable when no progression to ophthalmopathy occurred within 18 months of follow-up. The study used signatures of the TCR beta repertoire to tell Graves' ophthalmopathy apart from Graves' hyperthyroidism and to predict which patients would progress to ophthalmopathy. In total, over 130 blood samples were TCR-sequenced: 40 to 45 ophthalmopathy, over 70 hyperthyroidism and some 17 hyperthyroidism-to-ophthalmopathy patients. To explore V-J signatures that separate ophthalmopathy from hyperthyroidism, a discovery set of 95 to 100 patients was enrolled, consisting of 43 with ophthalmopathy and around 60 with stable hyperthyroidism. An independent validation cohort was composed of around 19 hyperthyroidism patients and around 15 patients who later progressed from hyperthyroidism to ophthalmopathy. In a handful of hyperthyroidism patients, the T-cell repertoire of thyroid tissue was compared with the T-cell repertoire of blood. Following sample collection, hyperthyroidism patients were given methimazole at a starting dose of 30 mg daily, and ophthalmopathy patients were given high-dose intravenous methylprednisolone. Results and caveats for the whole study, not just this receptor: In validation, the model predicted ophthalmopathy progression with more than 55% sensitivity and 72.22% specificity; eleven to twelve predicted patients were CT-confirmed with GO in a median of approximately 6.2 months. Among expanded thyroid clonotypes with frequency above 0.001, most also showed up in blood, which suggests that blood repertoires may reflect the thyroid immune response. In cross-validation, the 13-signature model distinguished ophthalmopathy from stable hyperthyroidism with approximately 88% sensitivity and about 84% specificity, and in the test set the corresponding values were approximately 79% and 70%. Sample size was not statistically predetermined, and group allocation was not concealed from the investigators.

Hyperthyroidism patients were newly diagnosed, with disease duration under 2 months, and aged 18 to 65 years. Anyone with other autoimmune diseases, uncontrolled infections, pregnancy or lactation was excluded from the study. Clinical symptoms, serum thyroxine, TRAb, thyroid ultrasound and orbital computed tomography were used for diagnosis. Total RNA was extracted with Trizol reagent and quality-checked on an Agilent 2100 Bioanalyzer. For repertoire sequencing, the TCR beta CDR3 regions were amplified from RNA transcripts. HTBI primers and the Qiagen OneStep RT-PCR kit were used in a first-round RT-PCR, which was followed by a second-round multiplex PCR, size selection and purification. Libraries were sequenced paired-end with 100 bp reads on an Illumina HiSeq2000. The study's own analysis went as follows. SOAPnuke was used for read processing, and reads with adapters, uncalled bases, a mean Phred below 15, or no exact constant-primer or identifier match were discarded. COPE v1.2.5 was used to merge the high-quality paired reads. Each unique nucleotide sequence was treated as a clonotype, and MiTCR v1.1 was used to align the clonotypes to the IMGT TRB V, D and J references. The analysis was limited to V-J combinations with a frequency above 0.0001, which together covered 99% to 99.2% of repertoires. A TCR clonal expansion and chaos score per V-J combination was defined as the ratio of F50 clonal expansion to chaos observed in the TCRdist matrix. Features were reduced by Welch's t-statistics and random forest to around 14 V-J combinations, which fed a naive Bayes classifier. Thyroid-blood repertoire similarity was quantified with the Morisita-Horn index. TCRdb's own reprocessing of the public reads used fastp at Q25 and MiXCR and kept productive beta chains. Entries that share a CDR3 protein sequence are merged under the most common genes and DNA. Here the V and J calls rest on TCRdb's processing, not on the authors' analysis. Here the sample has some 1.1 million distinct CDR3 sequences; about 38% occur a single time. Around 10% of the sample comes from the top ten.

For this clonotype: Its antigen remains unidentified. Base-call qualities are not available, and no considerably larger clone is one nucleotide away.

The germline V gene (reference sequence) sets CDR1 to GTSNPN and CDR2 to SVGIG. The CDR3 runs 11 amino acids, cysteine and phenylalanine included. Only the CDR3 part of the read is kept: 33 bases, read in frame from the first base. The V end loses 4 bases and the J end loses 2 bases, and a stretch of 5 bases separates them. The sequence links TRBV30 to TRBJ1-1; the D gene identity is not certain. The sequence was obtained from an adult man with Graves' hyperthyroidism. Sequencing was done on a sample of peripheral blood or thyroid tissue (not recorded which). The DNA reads TGTGCCTGGAACAAAAACACTGAAGCTTTCTTT. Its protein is CAWNKNTEAFF.